The following is a TCR beta chain sequence with its context. The antigen is not known. The same CDR3 can be traced to other DNA sequences in this sample. Each PCR replicate from the sorted subsets contained about 200 ng DNA, which is about 30,000 T cell genomes. The method was immunoSEQ multiplex PCR; TCRdb's version includes in-frame clones alone and lacks a portion of them. The table includes approximately 980,000 clones, 70% to 85% detected once. Trimming at V came to 0 bases and at J to 2 bases, leaving 5 bases not matched to a gene. The germline CDR1 and CDR2 sequences are SGDLS and YYNGEE. This CDR3 has 15 amino acids. This sample is part of a study of shared clonotypes between healthy human individuals. Study findings and constraints: Some clonotypes were shared by all four sorted-subset donors, while others were not shared. The non-shared ones had lower generation probabilities than the shared ones. The study generally estimated greater richness for naive than memory subsets. Few donors restricted represented genetic and exposure-history diversity.

Sequenced material: memory CD4+ T cells sorted from blood. Sample subset: CD45RA-negative fraction. This clonotype was sampled from a man aged 18-30 years in good health. The V call is TRBV9, the J call TRBJ2-7; TRBD2 aligns across 7 bases. The chain's CDR3 is CASSVGQGGAYEQYF. The DNA for the CDR3 is TGTGCCAGCAGCGTAGGTCAGGGAGGGGCCTACGAGCAGTACTTC.